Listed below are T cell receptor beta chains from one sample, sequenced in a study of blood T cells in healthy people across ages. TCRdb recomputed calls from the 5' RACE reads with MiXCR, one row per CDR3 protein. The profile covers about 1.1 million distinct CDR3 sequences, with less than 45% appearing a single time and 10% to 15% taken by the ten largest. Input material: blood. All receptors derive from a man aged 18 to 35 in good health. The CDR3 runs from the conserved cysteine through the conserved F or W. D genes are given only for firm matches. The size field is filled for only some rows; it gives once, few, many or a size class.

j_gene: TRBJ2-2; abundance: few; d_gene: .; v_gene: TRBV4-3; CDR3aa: CASSQVIGGGQTGELFF
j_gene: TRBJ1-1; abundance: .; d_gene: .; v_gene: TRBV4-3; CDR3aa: CASSQDLGLGGGTEAFF
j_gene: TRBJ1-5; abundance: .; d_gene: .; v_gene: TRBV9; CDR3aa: CASSVDSSFSNQPQHF
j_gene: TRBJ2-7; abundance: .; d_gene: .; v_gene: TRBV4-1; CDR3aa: CASSQGVIVSYEQYF
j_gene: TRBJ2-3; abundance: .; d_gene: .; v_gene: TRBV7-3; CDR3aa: CASSPGLSPDTQYF
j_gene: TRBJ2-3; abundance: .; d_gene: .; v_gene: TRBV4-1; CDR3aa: CASSPNRLGLPATQYF
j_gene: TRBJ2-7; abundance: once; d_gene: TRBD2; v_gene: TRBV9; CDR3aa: CASSVTSGDYNEQYF
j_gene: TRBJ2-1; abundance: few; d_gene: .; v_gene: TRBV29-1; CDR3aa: CSVEEGTPGEQFF
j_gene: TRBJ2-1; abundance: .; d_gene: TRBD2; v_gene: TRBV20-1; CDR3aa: CSAREAGGANEQFF
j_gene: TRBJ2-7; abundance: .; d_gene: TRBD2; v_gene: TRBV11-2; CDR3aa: CASSFQGLAGGPDEQYF
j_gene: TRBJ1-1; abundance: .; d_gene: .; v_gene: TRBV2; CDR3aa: CASRESETEAFF
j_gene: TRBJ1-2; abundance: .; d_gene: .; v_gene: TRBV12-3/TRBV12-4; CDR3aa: CASSFSRIGYGYTF
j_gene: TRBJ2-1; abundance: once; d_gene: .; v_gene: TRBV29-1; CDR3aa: CSVEGEVQTYNEQFF
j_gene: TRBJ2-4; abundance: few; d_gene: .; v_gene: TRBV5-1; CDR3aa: CASSQGGAKNIQYF
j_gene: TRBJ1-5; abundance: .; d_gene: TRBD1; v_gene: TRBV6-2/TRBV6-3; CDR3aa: CASRPTGGGQPQHF
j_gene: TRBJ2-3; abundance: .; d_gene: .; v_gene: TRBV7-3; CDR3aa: CASSFAGVTDTQYF
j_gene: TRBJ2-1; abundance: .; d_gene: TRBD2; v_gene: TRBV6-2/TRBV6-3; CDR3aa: CASSYRGDLYNEQFF